This T cell receptor (beta chain) was identified during a study of CD8+ T cells in alopecia areata (dated by TCRdb to the late 2010s). At the level of the whole study: Treated patients were enrolled in an open-label pilot trial of oral tofacitinib, 5 to 10 mg twice daily, for moderate-to-severe alopecia areata. Patients stayed on tofacitinib for 6 to 18 months and then had 6 months of follow-up off drug so that delayed response and recurrence could be assessed. High-throughput TCRbeta sequencing was used to examine T cell clonal expansion in alopecia areata in both the C3H/HeJ mouse model and human patients. Scalp tissue and sorted CD4+ and CD8+ peripheral blood T cells from patchy and totalis/universalis alopecia areata patients and from healthy controls were covered by human TCRbeta sequencing. Biopsies were taken from tofacitinib-treated patients at baseline and at 4 and 24 weeks of treatment, and a later scalp biopsy was taken in several of the tofacitinib-treated patients. Scalp clonality was compared across normal scalp (n=4), patchy alopecia areata scalp (n=8), and alopecia totalis/universalis scalp (n=8). The RNA source kit depended on sample type: the PAXgene miRNA kit for fixed scalp, the miRNeasy kit for PBMCs, and the RNeasy kit for mouse skin. TCRbeta CDR3 regions were amplified by immunoSEQ multiplex PCR using 35 Vbeta forward and 13 Jbeta reverse primers.

The full study reports these points: Compared with normal scalp, lesional scalp, particularly in alopecia totalis/universalis, had higher clonality and more expanded CD8+ clones, which suggests antigenic drive. TCR sequences shared between patients were less clear than in mice, possibly partly because of HLA diversity in the patient population. Resident alphabeta T cells in normal human skin are also sequenced, complicating scalp TCR repertoire analysis, unlike mouse skin dominated by gammadelta T cells.

The library was generated by the immunoSEQ multiplex PCR assay. For TCR sequencing, RNA was extracted from every sample and reverse transcribed into cDNA to serve as template. First-strand cDNA was synthesized using SuperScript III with a 2:1 mix of oligo-dT and random hexamers. Amplification bias was assessed with a synthetic immune receptor repertoire, and residual bias was removed computationally. The original pipeline was this. After raw reads were preprocessed to remove errors, the CDR3 was defined following IMGT conventions as running from the conserved cysteine to phenylalanine. Clonality was computed as 1 minus the Shannon entropy, with the entropy normalized by log2 of the number of productive unique TCRs. CD4 or CD8 identity of scalp clones was inferred by cross-referencing scalp TCRbeta sequences with sorted blood CD4 and CD8 repertoires. TCRdb provides this immuneACCESS table in a form limited to in-frame rearrangements. Some clones are lacking; in checked studies, under half of them reflect an unresolved V gene, and why the rest are absent is not known. V and J calls and clone size are copied from that table; D and trimming were computed from the DNA. Here the sample has roughly 180,000 clones; roughly 60% occur a single time. The ten largest clones represent 1.5% to 2% of the sample.

Per the germline V gene, SQVTM is the CDR1 and ANQGSEA is the CDR2. Its CDR3 holds 13 amino acids, cysteine through phenylalanine. CDR3 DNA only is kept here, 39 bases in frame from base 1. The V and J ends are trimmed by 2 bases and 4 bases, leaving 11 bases between them. Per the publication, the time point label means: baseline before oral tofacitinib. From alopecia areata patients, peripheral blood was collected along with lesional scalp punch biopsies. PBMCs were isolated by density centrifugation and stained for CD3, CD4 and CD8, and CD4+ and CD8+ T cells were sorted on a FACSAria. Details on this clone: Its antigen is still unknown. No clone much larger than this one lies a single base away; base qualities are absent.

The rearranged chain carries TRBV29-1 and TRBJ1-1, with TRBD1 perhaps the D gene, on 5 matching bases. The TCR was taken from a human donor with alopecia areata. This sample comprised CD4+ T cells sorted from blood, obtained at week 0. The DNA sequence is TGCAGCGTTGAAAGCCAGGGCGGCACTGAAGCTTTCTTT. It is translated as CSVESQGGTEAFF.